The 9 T cell receptor beta chains below were found in one sample sequenced in a study of T cell responses to AZD1222 COVID-19 vaccine. Sequencing used immunoSEQ multiplex PCR; TCRdb keeps in-frame clones, though not all of them. The sample yields fewer than 150,000 clones, about 90% seen once. The sample consisted of peripheral blood, taken on day 0 of AZD1222 vaccination. The receptor source for this set is an adult in good health.

V and J are TRBV5-1 and TRBJ1-6; D gene uncertain. The ends were cut back, 2 bases at V and 5 bases at J, with 8 bases in the middle. The CDR3 has 14 amino acids. The germline V gene has CDR1 SGHRS and CDR2 YFSETQ. CDR3 bases: TGCGCCAGCAGCTTTAACGGCAATAATTCACCCCTCCACTTT. Its translation: CASSFNGNNSPLHF. Based on the CDR3 plus reference TRBV5-1 and TRBJ1-6, the full variable domain is KAGVTQTPRYLIKTRGQQVTLSCSPISGHRSVSWYQQTPGQGLQFLFEYFSETQRNKGNFPGRFSGRQFSNSRSEMNVSTLELGDSALYLCASSFNGNNSPLHFGNGTRLTVT.

This clone was counted a single time. This sequence joins TRBV5-1 and TRBJ2-2, with a possible D match to TRBD2 (6 bases). The length of the CDR3 is 14 residues. From germline, CDR1 is SGHRS and CDR2 YFSETQ. With 3 bases removed from V and 6 bases from J, the gap between germline ends came to 12 bases. CDR3 in DNA: TGCGCCAGCAGCTCGATGACTAGGGCCGGGGAGCTGTTTTTT. Translating gives CASSSMTRAGELFF.

The chain is built from TRBV19 and TRBJ1-2; perhaps TRBD1 as D (5 bases). Per germline, CDR1 LNHDA and CDR2 SQIVND (reference sequence). The CDR3 loop spans 15 amino acids. The V end was cut by 6 bases, the J end by 0 bases, with 14 bases between. Here the CDR3 reads CASSPLGVTNYGYTF. The CDR3, as DNA: TGTGCCAGTAGCCCTTTGGGGGTTACTAACTATGGCTACACCTTC.

The chain employs TRBV2 and TRBJ1-2; 7 bases fit TRBD1. Germline CDR1 is SNHLY and CDR2 is FYNNEI. J lost 5 bases, V lost 6 bases, and 18 bases had no gene match. The CDR3 is 17 amino acids. DNA of the CDR3: TGTGCCAGCAGCGAAAGGACCGGACAGGCCGGGAGGTATGGCTACACCTTC. Encoded protein: CASSERTGQAGRYGYTF.

The V and J genes are TRBV7-3 and TRBJ2-3, with 15 bases that match TRBD2. CDR3 length: 16 residues. Trimming at V came to 5 bases and at J to 6 bases, leaving 6 bases not matched to a gene. Germline V gene lookup returns CDR1 SGHTA and CDR2 FQGTGA. CDR3 in amino acids: CASSVGTSGGQDTQYF. CDR3 DNA: TGTGCCAGCAGCGTGGGGACTAGCGGGGGGCAGGATACGCAGTATTTT.

The V and J genes are TRBV5-1 and TRBJ2-7, with D perhaps matching TRBD2 (7 bases). The CDR3 sequence is 16 residues long. Trimming pared 4 bases from V and 5 bases from J, leaving 22 bases between. CDR1 and CDR2 from the germline V gene are SGHRS and YFSETQ. This CDR3 is CASSTAGAPISNEQYF. CDR3 nucleotides: TGCGCCAGCAGCACCGCGGGGGCGCCTATTTCCAACGAGCAGTACTTC. Filled out from reference TRBV5-1 and TRBJ2-7, the complete variable domain reads KAGVTQTPRYLIKTRGQQVTLSCSPISGHRSVSWYQQTPGQGLQFLFEYFSETQRNKGNFPGRFSGRQFSNSRSEMNVSTLELGDSALYLCASSTAGAPISNEQYFGPGTRLTVT.

The chain employs TRBV2 and TRBJ1-2; 7 bases align to TRBD1. The CDR3 sequence is 13 residues long. Germline values: CDR1 SNHLY, CDR2 FYNNEI. V dropped 7 bases and J dropped 8; count of bases not matched to a gene: 10. The CDR3 protein is CASTQETGKGYTF. The CDR3 DNA reads TGTGCCAGCACCCAGGAGACAGGGAAAGGCTACACCTTC.

This clone came up a few times. V is TRBV10-3 and J is TRBJ1-4; TRBD1 matches at 8 bases. Per germline, CDR1 ENHRY and CDR2 SYGVKD. CDR3 length: 15 residues. With V trimmed by 11 bases and J by 0 bases, 8 bases remained unmatched. The CDR3: CASAGGPATNEKLFF. DNA for the CDR3: TGTGCCTCCGCAGGGGGCCCCGCAACTAATGAAAAACTGTTTTTT.

The rearrangement uses TRBV19 and TRBJ1-2, with D possibly being TRBD1 (6 bases). CDR1 LNHDA and CDR2 SQIVND come from the germline V gene (reference sequence). Trimming removed 5 bases from V and 4 bases from J, with 20 bases in between. CDR3 size: 16 residues. CDR3 protein: CASSFGEAGESYGYTF. CDR3 DNA: TGTGCCAGTAGTTTCGGGGAGGCAGGGGAAAGCTATGGCTACACCTTC.